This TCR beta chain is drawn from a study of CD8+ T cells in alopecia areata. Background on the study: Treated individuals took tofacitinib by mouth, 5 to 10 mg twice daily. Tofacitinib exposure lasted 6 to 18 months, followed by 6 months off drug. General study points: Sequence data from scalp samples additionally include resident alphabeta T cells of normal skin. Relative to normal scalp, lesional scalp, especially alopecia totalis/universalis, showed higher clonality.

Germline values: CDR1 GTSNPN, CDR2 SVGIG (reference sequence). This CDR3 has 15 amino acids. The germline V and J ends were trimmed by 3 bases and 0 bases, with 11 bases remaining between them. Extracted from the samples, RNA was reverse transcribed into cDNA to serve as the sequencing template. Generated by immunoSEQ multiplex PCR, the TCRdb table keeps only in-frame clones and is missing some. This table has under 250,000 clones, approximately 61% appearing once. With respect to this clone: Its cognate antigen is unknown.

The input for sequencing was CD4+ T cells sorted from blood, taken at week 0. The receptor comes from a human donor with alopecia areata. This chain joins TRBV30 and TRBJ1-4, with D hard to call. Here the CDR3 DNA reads TGTGCCTGGAGCGGGCCCTCTTCAACTAATGAAAAACTGTTTTTT. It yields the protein CAWSGPSSTNEKLFF.